These 6 T cell receptor beta chains share one sample of origin, sequenced in a study of immune heterogeneity within non-small cell lung tumors. Multiplex PCR relied on 32 V and 13 J primers to amplify TCR beta CDR3. TCRdb used MiXCR to reprocess the multiplex PCR reads, holding one entry per CDR3 protein. The sample shows around 9,700 distinct CDR3 sequences, roughly a fifth of them seen only once. Samples each supplied approximately 0.55 ug of bulk tumor genomic DNA as template. Several spatially distant biopsies were obtained per primary tumor intraoperatively. Samples came from untreated patients having curative surgery for newly diagnosed non-small cell lung cancer. Sequencing was done on a sample of lung tumor tissue. These receptor sequences come from a man in his sixties with non-small cell lung cancer.

This clonotype ranks as medium-sized. The rearrangement links TRBV28 to TRBJ1-1; D is uncertain. The CDR3 loop spans 12 amino acids. Trimming cost V 5 bases and J 5 bases, with 9 bases left between them. The germline CDR1 and CDR2 sequences are MDHEN and SYDVKM. CDR3 sequence: CASSTTWTEAFF. The CDR3 region has the DNA TGTGCCAGCAGTACGACGTGGACTGAAGCTTTCTTT.

By frequency in the sample, this clonotype is medium-sized (0.01 to 0.1%). The gene calls are TRBV15 and TRBJ2-7, with D possibly being TRBD1 (6 bases). V was shortened by 3 bases and J by 3 bases, with 9 bases between the two germline ends. The CDR3 has 13 residues. Per the germline V gene, CDR1 is LNHNV and CDR2 is YYDKDF (reference sequence). The CDR3 loop is CATSSKGGYEQYF. The CDR3 nucleotides are TGTGCCACCAGCAGCAAAGGGGGCTACGAGCAGTACTTC.

The chain carries TRBV2 and TRBJ2-1; D is unclear. The germline V gene has CDR1 SNHLY and CDR2 FYNNEI. CDR3 length: 12 residues. The V gene lost 3 bases and the J gene lost 2 bases, with 2 bases spanning the gap. The CDR3: CASSDAYNEQFF. The CDR3 DNA follows: TGTGCCAGCAGTGACGCCTACAATGAGCAGTTCTTC.

This clonotype was detected many times. The J gene is TRBJ1-6, the V gene TRBV20-1; D might be TRBD1 (5 bases). V was cut by 5 bases and J by 14 bases, with 16 bases left in between. The CDR3 contains 12 residues. CDR1 and CDR2 (germline): DFQATT, SNEGSKA (reference sequence). CDR3 nucleotide sequence: TGCAGTGCTTCAGTTACAGGAGGCTCCCTCCACTTT. This encodes CSASVTGGSLHF.

This clonotype is medium-sized. This rearrangement joins TRBV20-1 to TRBJ1-5; D is unclear. V was clipped by 0 bases and J by 1 base, with 10 bases between them. From germline, CDR1 is DFQATT and CDR2 SNEGSKA (reference sequence). The CDR3 has 15 amino acids. Written as DNA, the CDR3 is TGCAGTGCTAGAGAAGAGGGATGGAGCAATCAGCCCCAGCATTTT. Its translation is CSAREEGWSNQPQHF.

The rearrangement joins TRBV28 to TRBJ2-4, with 9 bases aligning to TRBD2. This CDR3 is 17 amino acids long. Losses at the gene ends were 3 bases for V and 0 bases for J; bases not matched to a gene: 6. Per the germline V gene, CDR1 is MDHEN and CDR2 is SYDVKM. CDR3 amino acids: CASSLDASGVAKNIQYF. In DNA form, the CDR3 reads TGTGCCAGCAGTTTGGACGCTAGCGGGGTAGCCAAAAACATTCAGTACTTC.